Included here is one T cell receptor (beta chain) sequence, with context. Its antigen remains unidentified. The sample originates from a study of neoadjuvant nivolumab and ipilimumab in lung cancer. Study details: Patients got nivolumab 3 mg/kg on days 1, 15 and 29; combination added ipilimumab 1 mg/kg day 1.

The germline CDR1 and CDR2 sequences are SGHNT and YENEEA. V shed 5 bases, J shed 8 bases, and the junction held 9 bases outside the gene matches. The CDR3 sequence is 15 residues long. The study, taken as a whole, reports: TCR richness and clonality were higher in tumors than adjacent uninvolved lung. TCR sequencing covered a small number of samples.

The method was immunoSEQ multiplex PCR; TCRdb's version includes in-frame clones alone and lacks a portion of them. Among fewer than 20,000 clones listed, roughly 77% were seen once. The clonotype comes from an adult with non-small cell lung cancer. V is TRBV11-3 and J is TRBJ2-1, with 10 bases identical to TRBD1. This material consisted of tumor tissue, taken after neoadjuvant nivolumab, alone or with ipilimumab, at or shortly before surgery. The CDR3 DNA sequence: TGTGCCAGCAGCGCGCAAGGGACAGGGGTCGATGAGCAGTTCTTC. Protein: CASSAQGTGVDEQFF.